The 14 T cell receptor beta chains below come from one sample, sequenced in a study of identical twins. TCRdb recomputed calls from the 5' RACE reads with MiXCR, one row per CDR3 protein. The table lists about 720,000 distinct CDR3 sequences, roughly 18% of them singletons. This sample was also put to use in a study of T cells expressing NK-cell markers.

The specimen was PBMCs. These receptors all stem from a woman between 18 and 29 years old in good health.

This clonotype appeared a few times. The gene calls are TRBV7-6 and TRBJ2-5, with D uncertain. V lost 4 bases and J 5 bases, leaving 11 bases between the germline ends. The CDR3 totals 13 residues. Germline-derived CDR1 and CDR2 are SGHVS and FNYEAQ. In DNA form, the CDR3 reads TGTGCCAGCAGCTCTCGCCCGTGGGAGACCCAGTACTTC. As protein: CASSSRPWETQYF.

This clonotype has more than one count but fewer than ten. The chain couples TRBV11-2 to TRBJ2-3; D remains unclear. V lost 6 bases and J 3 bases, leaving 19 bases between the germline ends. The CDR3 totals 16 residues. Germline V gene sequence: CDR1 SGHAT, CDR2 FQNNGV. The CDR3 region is CASRRLMGSMTDTQYF. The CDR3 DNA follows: TGTGCCAGCAGGAGGCTCATGGGTAGTATGACAGATACGCAGTATTTT.

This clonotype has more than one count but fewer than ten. CDR3 amino acids: CASSHAGGLAYNEQFF. The CDR3 nucleotides are TGTGCCAGCAGCCATGCCGGGGGGTTGGCTTACAATGAGCAGTTCTTC. This chain joins TRBV4-2 and TRBJ2-1; the match to TRBD2 covers 7 bases. V gave up 3 bases and J gave up 4 bases; unmatched junction bases: 9. The CDR3 has 16 residues. Germline CDR1 reads LGHNA; CDR2 reads YNFKEQ.

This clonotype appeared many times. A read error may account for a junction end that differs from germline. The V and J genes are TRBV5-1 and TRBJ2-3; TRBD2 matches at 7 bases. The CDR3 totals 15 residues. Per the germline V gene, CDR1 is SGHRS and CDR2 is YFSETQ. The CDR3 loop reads CASSLGRGSTDTQYF. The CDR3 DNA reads TGTGCCAGCAGTTTGGGGCGGGGGAGCACAGATACGCAGTATTTT.

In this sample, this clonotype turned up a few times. The CDR3 spells CASSLAASGYRSSYEQYF. For the CDR3, the DNA is TGTGCCAGCAGCTTGGCCGCTAGCGGGTACCGGAGCTCCTACGAGCAGTACTTC. The V call is TRBV5-5, the J call TRBJ2-7, with 8 bases matching TRBD2. J was trimmed by 0 bases and V by 0 bases; bases with no gene match: 11. The CDR3 consists of 18 residues. CDR1 SGHKS and CDR2 YYEKEE come from the germline V gene (reference sequence).

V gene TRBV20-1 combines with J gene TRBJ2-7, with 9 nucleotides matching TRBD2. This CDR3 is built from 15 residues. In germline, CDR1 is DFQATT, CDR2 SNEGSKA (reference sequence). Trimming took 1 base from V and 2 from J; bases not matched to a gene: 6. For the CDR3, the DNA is TGCAGTGCTAGAGCTCTAGCGGGGAATGCCTACGAGCAGTACTTC. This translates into CSARALAGNAYEQYF.

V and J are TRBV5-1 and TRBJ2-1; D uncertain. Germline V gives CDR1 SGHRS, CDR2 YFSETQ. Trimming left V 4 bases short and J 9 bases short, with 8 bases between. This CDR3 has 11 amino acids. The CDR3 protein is CASSVMGEQFF. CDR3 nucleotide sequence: TGCGCCAGCAGCGTGATGGGTGAGCAGTTCTTC.

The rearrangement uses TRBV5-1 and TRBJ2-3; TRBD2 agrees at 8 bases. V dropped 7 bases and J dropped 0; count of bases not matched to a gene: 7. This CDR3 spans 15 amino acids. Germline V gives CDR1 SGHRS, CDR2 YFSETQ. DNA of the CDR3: TGCGCCAGCTCCAAGAGCGGGGGTAGCACAGATACGCAGTATTTT. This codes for CASSKSGGSTDTQYF. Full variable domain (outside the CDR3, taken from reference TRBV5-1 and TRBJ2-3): KAGVTQTPRYLIKTRGQQVTLSCSPISGHRSVSWYQQTPGQGLQFLFEYFSETQRNKGNFPGRFSGRQFSNSRSEMNVSTLELGDSALYLCASSKSGGSTDTQYFGPGTRLTVL.

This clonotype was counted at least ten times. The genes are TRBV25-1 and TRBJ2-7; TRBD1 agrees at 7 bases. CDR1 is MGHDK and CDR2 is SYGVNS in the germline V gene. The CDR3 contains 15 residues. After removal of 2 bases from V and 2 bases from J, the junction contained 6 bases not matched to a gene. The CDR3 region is CASSEVGGRTYEQYF. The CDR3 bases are TGTGCCAGCAGTGAAGTAGGGGGCAGGACCTACGAGCAGTACTTC.

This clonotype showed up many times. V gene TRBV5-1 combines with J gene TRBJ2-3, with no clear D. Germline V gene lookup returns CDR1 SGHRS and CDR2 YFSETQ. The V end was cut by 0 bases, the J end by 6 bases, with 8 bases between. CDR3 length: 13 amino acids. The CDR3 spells CASSLERADTQYF. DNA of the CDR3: TGCGCCAGCAGCTTGGAACGGGCCGATACGCAGTATTTT.

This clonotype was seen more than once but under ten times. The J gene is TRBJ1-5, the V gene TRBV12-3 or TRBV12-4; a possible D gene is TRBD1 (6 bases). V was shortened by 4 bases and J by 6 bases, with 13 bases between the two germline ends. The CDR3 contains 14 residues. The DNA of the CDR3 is TGTGCCAGCAGTTCAGCAGGGGCGGGTCAGCCCCAGCATTTT. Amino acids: CASSSAGAGQPQHF.

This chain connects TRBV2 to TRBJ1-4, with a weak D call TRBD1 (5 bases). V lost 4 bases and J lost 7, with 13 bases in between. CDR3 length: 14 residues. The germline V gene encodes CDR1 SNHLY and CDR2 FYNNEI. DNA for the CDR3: TGTGCCAGCAGTGCGCAGGGTCTGGGTGAAAAACTGTTTTTT. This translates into CASSAQGLGEKLFF. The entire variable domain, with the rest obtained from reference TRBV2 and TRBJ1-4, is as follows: EPEVTQTPSHQVTQMGQEVILRCVPISNHLYFYWYRQILGQKVEFLVSFYNNEISEKSEIFDDQFSVERPDGSNFTLKIRSTKLEDSAMYFCASSAQGLGEKLFFGSGTQLSVL.

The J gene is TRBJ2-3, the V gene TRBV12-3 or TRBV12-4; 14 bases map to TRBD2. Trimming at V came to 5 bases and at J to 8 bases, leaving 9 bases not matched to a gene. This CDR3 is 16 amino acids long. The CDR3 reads CASSPGTSGGKGTQYF. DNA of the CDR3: TGTGCCAGCAGTCCCGGGACTAGCGGGGGAAAGGGTACGCAGTATTTT.

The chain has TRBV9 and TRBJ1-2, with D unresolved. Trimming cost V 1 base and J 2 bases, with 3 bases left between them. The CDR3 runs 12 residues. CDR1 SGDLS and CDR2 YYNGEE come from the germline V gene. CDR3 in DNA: TGTGCCAGCAGCGTACTGAACTATGGCTACACCTTC. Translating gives CASSVLNYGYTF. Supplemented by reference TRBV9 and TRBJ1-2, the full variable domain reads DSGVTQTPKHLITATGQRVTLRCSPRSGDLSVYWYQQSLDQGLQFLIQYYNGEERAKGNILERFSAQQFPDLHSELNLSSLELGDSALYFCASSVLNYGYTFGSGTRLTVV.